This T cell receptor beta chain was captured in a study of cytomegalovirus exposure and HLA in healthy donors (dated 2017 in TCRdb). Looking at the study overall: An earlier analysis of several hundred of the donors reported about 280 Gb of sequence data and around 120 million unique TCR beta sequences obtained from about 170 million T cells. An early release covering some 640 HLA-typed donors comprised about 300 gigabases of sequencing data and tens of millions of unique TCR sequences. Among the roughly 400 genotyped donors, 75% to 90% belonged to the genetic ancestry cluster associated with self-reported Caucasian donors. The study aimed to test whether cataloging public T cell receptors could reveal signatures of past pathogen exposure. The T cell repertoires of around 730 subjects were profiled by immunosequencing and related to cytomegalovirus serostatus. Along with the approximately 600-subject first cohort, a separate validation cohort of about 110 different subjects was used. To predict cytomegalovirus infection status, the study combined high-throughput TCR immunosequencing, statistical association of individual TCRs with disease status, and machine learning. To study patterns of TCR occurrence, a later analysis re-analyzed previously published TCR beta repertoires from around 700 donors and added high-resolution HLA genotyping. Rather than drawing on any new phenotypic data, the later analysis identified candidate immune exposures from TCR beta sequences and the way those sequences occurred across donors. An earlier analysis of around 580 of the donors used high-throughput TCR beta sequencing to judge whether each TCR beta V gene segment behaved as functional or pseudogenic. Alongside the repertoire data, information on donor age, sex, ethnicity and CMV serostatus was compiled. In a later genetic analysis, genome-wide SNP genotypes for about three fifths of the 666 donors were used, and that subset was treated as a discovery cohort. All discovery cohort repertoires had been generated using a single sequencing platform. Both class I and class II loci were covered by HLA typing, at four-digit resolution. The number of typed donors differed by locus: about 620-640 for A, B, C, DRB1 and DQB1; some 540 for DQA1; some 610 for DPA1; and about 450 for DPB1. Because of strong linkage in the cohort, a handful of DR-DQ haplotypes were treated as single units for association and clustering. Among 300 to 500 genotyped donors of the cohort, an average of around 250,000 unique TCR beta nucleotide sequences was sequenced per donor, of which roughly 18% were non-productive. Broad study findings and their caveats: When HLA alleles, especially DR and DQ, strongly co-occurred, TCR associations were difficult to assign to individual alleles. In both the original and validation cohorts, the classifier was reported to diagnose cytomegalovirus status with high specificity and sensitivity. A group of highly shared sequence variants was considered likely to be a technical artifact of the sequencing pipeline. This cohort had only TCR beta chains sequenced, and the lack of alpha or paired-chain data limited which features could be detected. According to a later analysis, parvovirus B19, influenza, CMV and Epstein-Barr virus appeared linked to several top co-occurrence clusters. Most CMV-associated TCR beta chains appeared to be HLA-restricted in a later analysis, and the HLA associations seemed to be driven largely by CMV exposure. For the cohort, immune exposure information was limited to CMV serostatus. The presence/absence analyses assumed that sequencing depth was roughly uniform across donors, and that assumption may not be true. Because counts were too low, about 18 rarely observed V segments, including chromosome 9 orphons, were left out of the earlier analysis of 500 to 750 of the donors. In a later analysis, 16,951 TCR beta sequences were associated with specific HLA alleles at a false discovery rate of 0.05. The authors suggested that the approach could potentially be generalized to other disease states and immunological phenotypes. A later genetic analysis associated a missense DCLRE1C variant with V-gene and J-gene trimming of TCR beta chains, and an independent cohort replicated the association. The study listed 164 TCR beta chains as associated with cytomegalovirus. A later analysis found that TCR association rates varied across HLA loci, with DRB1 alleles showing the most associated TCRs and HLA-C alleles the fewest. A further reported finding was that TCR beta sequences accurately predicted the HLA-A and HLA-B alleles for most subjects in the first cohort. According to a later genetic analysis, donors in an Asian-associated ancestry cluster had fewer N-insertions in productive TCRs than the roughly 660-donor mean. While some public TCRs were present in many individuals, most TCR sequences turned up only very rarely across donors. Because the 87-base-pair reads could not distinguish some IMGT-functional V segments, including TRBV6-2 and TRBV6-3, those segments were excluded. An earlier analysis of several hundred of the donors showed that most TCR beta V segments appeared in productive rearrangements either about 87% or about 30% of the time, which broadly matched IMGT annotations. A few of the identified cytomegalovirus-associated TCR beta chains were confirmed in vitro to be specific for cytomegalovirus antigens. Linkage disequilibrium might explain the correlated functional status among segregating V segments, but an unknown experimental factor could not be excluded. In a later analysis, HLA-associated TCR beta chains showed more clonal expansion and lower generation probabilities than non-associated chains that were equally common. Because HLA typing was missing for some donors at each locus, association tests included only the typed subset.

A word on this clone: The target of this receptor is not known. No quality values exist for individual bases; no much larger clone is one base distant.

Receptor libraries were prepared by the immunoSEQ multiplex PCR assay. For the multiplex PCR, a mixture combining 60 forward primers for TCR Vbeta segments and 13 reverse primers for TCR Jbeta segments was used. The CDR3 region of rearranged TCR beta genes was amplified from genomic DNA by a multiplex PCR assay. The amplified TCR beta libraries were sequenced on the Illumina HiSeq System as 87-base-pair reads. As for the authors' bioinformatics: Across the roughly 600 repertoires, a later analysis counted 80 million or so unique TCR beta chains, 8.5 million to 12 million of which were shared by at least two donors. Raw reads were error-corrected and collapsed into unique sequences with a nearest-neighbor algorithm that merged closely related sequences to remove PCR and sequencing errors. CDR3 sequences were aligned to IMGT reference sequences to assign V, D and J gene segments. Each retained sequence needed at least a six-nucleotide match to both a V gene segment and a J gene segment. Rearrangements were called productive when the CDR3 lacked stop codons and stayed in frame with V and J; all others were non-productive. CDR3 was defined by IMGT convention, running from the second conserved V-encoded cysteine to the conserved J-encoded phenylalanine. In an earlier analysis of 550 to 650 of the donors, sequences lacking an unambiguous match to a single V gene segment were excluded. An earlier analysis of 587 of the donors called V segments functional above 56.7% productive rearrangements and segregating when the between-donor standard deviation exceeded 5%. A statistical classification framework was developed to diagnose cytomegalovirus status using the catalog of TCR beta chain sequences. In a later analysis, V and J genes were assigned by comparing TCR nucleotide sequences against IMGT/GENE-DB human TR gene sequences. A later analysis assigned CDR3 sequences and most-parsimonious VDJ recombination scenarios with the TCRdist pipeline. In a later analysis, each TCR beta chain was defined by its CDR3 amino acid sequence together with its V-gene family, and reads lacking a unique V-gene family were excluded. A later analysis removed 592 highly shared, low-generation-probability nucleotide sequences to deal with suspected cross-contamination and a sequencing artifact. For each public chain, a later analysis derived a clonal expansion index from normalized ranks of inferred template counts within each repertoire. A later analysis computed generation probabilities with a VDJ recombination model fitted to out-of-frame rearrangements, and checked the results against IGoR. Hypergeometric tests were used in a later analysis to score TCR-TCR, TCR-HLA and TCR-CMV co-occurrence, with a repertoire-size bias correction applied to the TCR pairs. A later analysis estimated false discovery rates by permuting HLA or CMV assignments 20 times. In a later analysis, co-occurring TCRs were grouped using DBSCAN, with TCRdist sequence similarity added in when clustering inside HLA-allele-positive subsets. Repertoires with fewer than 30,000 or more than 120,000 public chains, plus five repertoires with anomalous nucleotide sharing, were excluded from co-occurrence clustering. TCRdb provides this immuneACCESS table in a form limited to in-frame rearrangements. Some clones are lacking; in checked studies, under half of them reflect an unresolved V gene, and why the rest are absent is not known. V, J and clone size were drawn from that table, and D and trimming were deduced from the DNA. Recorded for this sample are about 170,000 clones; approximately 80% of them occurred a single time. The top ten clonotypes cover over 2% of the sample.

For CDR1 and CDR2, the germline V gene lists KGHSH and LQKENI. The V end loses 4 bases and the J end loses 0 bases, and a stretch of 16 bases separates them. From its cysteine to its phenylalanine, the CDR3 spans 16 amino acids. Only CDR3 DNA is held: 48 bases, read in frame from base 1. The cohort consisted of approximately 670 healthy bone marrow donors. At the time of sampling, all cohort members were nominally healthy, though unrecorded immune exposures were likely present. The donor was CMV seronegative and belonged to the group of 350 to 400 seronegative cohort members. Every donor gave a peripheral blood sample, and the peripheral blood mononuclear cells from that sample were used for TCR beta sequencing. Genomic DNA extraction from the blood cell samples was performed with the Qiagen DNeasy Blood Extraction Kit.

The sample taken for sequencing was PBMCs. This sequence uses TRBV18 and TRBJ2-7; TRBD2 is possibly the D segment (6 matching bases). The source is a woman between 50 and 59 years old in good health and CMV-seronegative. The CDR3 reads CASSRPGLRSSYEQYF. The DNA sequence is TGTGCCAGCTCACGGCCGGGACTCCGGAGCTCCTACGAGCAGTACTTC.